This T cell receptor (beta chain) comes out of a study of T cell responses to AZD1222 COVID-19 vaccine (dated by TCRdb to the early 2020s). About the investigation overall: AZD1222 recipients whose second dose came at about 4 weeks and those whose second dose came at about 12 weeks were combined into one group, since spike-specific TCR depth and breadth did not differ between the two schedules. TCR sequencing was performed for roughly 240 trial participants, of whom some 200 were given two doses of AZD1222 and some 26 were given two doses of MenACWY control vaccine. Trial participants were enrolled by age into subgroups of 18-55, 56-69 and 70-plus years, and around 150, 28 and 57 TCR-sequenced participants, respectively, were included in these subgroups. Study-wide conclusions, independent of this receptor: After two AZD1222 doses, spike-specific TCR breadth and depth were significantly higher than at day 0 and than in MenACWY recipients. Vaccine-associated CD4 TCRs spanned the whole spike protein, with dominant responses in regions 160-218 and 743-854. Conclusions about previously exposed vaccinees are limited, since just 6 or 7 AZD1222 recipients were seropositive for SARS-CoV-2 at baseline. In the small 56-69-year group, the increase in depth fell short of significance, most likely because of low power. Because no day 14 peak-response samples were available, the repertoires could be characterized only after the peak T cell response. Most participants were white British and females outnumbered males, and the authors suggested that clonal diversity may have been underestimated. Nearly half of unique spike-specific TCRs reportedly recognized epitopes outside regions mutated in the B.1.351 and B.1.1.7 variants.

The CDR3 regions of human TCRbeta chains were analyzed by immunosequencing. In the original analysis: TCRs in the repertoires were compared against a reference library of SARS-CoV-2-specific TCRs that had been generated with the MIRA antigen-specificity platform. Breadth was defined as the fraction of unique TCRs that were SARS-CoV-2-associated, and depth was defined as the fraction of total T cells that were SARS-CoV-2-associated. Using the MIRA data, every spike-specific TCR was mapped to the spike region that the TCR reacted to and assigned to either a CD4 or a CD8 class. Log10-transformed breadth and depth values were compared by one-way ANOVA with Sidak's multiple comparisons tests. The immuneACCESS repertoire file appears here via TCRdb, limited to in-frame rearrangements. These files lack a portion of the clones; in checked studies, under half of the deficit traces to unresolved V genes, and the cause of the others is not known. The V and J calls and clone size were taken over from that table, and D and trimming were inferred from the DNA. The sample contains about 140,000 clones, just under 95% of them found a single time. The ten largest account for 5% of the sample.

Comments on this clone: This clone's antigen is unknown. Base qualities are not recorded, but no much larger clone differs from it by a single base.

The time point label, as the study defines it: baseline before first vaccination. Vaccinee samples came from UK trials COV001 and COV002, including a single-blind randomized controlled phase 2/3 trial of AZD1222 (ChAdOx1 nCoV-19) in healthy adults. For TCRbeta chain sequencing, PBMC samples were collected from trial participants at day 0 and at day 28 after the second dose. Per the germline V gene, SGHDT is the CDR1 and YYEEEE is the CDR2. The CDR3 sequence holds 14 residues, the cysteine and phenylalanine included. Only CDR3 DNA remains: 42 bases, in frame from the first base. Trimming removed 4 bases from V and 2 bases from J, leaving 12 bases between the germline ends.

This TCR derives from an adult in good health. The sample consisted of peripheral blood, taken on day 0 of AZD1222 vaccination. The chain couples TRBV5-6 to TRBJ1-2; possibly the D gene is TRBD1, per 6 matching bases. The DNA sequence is TGTGCCAGCAGCCCCAGGGGCCCCAACTATGGCTACACCTTC. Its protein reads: CASSPRGPNYGYTF.